This T cell receptor beta chain stems from a study of blood T cell repertoires in COVID-19. This clone was detected once. TCRdb's table, derived via immunoSEQ multiplex PCR, lists solely in-frame clones and lacks some. The data hold 150,000 to 200,000 clones, with around four fifths observed a single time. V lost 2 bases and J 0 bases, leaving 16 bases between the germline ends. The CDR3 consists of 17 residues. Per the germline V gene, CDR1 is LGHNA and CDR2 is YSLEER. The source material was PBMCs or T cells enriched from blood (not recorded which). J is TRBJ1-1 and V is TRBV4-3; perhaps TRBD1 as D (6 bases). The origin of this receptor is a woman aged 50 to 60 who had recovered from COVID-19. In DNA, the CDR3 is TGCGCCAGCAGCCAATACCGGGACATCAACCTGAACACTGAAGCTTTCTTT. Its translation is CASSQYRDINLNTEAFF.